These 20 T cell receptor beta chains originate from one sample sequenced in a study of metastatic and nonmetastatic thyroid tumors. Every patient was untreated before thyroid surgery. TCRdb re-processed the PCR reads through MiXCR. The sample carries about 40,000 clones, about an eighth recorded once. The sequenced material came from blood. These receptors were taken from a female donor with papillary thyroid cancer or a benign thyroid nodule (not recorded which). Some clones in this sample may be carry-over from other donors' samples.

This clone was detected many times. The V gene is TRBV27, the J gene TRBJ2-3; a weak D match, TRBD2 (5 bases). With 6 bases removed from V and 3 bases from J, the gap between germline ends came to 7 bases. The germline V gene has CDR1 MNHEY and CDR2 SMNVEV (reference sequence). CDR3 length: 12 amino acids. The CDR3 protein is CASRPGTDTQYF. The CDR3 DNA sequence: TGTGCCAGCAGACCGGGAACAGATACGCAGTATTTT.

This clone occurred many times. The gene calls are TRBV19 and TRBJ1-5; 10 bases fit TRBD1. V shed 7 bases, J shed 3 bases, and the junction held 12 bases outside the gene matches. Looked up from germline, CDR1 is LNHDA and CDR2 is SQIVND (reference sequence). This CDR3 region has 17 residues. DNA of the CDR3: TGTGCCAGTACCCCCCCGGTCGGGACAGGGGACAATCAGCCCCAGCATTTT. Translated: CASTPPVGTGDNQPQHF.

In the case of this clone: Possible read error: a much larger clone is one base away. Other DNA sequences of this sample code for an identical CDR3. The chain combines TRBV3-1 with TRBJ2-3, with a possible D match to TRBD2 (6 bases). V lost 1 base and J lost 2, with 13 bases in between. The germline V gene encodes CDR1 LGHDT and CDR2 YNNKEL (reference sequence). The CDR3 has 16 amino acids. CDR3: CASSQGNSGPTDTQYF. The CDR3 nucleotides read TGTGCCAGCAGCCAAGGAAATAGCGGTCCCACAGATACGCAGTATTTT.

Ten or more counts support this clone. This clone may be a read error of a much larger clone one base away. CDR3 nucleotide sequence: TGTGCCAGCAGTAAAGTCTACGAGCGGTACTTC. It specifies CASSKVYERYF. This sequence joins TRBV6-1 and TRBJ2-7; D call uncertain. Looked up from germline, CDR1 is MNHNS and CDR2 is SASEGT. CDR3 size: 11 residues.

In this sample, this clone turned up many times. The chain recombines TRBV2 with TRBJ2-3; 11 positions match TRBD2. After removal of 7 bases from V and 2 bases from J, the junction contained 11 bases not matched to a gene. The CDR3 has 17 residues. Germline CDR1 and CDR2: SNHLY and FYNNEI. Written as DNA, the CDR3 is TGTGCCAGCACCATGCGGCGACTAGCGGGGCTCACAGATACGCAGTATTTT. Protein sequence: CASTMRRLAGLTDTQYF.

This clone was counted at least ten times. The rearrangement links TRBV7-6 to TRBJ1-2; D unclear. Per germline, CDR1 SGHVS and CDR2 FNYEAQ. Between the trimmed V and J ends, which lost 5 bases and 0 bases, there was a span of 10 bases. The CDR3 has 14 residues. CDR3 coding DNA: TGTGCCAGCAGCCCCGGGTCTGCTAACTATGGCTACACCTTC. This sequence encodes CASSPGSANYGYTF.

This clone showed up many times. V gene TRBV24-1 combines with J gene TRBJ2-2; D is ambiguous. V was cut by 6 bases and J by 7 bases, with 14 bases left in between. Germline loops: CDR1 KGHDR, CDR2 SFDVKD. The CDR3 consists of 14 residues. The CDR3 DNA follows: TGTGCCACCAGTAATCCTTATAAAAGCGGGGAGCTGTTTTTT. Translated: CATSNPYKSGELFF.

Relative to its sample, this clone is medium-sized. Here the CDR3 reads CASSLIQGNDNEQFF. The CDR3 region has the DNA TGTGCCAGCAGCTTAATTCAGGGTAATGACAATGAGCAGTTCTTC. The rearrangement links TRBV11-2 to TRBJ2-1; D perhaps matches TRBD1 (5 bases). This CDR3 comprises 15 residues. Trimming shortened V by 2 bases and J by 5 bases, and 13 bases separated the two germline ends. CDR1 is SGHAT and CDR2 is FQNNGV in the germline V gene.

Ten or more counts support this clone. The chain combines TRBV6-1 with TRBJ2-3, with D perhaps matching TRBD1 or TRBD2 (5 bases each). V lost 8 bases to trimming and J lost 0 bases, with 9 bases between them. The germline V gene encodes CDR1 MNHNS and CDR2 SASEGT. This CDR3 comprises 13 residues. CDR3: CASSRDSTDTQYF. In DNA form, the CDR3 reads TGTGCCAGCTCCCGGGACAGCACAGATACGCAGTATTTT.

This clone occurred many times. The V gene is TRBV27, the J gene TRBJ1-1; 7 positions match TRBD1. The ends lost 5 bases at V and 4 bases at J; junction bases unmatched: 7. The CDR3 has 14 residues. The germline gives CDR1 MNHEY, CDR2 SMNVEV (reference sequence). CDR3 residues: CASSRHEGATEAFF. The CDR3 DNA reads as TGTGCCAGCAGTCGCCACGAGGGGGCCACTGAAGCTTTCTTT.

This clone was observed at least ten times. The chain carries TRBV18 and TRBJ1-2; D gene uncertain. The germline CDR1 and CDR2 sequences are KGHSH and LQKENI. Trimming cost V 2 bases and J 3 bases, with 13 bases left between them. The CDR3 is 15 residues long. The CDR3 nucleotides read TGTGCCAGCTCACCAAGGTCCGGACTCGACTATGGCTACACCTTC. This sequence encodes CASSPRSGLDYGYTF.

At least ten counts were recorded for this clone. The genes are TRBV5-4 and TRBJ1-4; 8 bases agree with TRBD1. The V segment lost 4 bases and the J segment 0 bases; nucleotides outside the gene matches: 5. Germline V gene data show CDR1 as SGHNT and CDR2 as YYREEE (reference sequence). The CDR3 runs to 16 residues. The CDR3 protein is CASSRGQAATNEKLFF. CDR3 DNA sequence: TGTGCCAGCAGCAGGGGACAGGCGGCAACTAATGAAAAACTGTTTTTT.

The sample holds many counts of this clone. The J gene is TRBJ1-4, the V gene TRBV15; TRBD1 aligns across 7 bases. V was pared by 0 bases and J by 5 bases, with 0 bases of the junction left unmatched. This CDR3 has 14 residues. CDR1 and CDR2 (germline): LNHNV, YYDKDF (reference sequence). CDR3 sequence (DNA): TGTGCCACCAGCAGAGAACAGGGGAATGAAAAACTGTTTTTT. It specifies CATSREQGNEKLFF.

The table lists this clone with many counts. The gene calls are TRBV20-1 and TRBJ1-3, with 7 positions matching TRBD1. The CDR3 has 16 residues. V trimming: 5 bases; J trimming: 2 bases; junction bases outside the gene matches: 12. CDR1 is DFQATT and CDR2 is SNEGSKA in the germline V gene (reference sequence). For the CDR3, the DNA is TGCAGTGCTCTAAAAGCAGGGGGTATAACTGGAAACACCATATATTTT. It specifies CSALKAGGITGNTIYF.

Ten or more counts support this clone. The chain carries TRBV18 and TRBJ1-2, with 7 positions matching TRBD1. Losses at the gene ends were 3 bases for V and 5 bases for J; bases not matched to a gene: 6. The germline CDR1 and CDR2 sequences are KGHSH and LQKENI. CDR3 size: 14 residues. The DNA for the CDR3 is TGTGCCAGCTCACCCCGACAGGGTGGGTATGGCTACACCTTC. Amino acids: CASSPRQGGYGYTF.

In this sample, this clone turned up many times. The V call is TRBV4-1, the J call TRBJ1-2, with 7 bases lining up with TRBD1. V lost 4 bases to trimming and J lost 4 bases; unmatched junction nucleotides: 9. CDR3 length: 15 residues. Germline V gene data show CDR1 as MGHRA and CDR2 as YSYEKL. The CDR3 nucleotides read TGCGCCAGCAGCCTAGAGACAGGGTCTGTCTATGGCTACACCTTC. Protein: CASSLETGSVYGYTF.

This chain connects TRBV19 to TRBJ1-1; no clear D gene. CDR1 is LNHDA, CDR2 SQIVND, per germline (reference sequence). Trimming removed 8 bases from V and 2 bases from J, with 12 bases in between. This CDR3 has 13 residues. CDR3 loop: CASSTGTNTEAFF. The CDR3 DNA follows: TGTGCCAGTTCGACTGGAACTAACACTGAAGCTTTCTTT.

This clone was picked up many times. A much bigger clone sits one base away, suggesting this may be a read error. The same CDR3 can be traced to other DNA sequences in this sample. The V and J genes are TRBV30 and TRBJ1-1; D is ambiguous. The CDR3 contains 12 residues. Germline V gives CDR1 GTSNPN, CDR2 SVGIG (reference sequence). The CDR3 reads CAWTQNKGQAFF. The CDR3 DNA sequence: TGCGCCTGGACCCAAAATAAAGGACAAGCTTTCTTT.

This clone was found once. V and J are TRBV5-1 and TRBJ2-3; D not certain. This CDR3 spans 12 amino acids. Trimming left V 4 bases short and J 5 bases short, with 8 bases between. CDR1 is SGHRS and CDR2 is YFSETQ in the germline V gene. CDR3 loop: CASSLNRDTQYF. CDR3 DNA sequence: TGCGCCAGCAGCCTAAATAGAGATACGCAGTATTTT.

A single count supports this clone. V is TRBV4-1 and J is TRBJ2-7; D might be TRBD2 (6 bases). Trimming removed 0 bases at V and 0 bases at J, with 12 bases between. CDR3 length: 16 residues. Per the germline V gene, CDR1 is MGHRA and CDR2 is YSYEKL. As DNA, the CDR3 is TGCGCCAGCAGCCAAGAGCCCAGCGGGTACTCCTACGAGCAGTACTTC. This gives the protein CASSQEPSGYSYEQYF.